This T cell receptor beta chain was observed in a study of blood T cell repertoires in COVID-19. On the study more broadly: Acute and convalescent COVID-19 samples came from the United States, Italy and Spain.

In the original workflow: Estimated nucleated cell counts came from reference gene primer amplification. The repertoire was sequenced with immunoSEQ multiplex PCR; TCRdb's copy has only in-frame clones and lacks some. The V and J calls and clone size come from that table; D and trimming were worked out from the DNA. This table holds around 160,000 clones, around 85% found once. Recruited during active infection, patients (from Seattle) were subsequently followed longitudinally. CDR1 is SGDLS and CDR2 is YYNGEE in the germline V gene. V dropped 0 bases and J dropped 7; count of bases not matched to a gene: 14. The length of the CDR3 is 18 residues.

This receptor was identified in a woman aged 55-69 years with COVID-19, enrolled during active disease. This chain joins TRBV9 and TRBJ2-3; TRBD2 aligns across 10 bases. The material sequenced was peripheral blood. The CDR3: CASSVASSSGGASYTQYF. CDR3 nucleotides: TGTGCCAGCAGCGTAGCTAGCTCAAGCGGGGGGGCTAGTTATACGCAGTATTTT.